This record looks at one T cell receptor beta chain sequence and its context. The record originates from a study of blood T cell repertoires in COVID-19. This table comes from immunoSEQ multiplex PCR, and its TCRdb copy is limited to in-frame clones, with some not included. The sample yields some 250,000 clones, 82% seen once. The V gene's germline CDR1 is LGHNA and CDR2 YSLEER. Trimming at V came to 1 base and at J to 8 bases, leaving 4 bases not matched to a gene. The CDR3 has 13 amino acids. The receptor was isolated from a man aged 35-49 years who had recovered from COVID-19. Sequencing used PBMCs or T cells enriched from blood (not recorded which). This chain uses TRBV4-3 with TRBJ1-2; 7 bases map to TRBD1. The CDR3 sequence is CASSQGGQRGYTF. The CDR3 coding sequence is TGCGCCAGCAGCCAAGGGGGACAGCGGGGCTACACCTTC.